This T cell receptor beta chain was sequenced during a study of blood T cell repertoires in COVID-19. Turning to the study itself: Acute and convalescent COVID-19 samples came from the United States, Italy and Spain.

The CDR3 sequence is 16 residues long. Method: immunoSEQ multiplex PCR; TCRdb's copy keeps in-frame clones and lacks some. Of roughly 250,000 clones in the sample, about 86% were seen once. The TCR was taken from a person between 70 and 80 years old with COVID-19, enrolled during active disease. Material for sequencing was peripheral blood. This chain connects TRBV21-1 to TRBJ2-2; TRBD2 was called by the table and not checked on the DNA. TRBV21-1 is marked as a pseudogene. This chain's CDR3 is CASSKARPGNTGELFF. The CDR3 bases are TGTGCCAGCAGCAAAGCGCGGCCGGGGAACACCGGGGAGCTGTTTTTT.